One sample yielded the 27 T cell receptor beta chains listed below, sequenced in a study of beta chain features in type 1 diabetes. Expressed TCRB transcripts got sequenced, as all isolated RNA was reverse transcribed. Sequenced by immunoSEQ multiplex PCR; TCRdb stores in-frame clones only, minus some. Of around 430,000 clones listed, around 30% are singletons. Input material: naive CD4+ T cells from blood. The origin of the receptors is a man aged 18 to 29 in good health.

The chain employs TRBV5-6 and TRBJ1-3; D ambiguous. The CDR3 length is 16 residues. Trimming left V 0 bases short and J 0 bases short, with 10 bases between. Germline assignment: CDR1 SGHDT and CDR2 YYEEEE. CDR3 loop: CASSLGGRSSGNTIYF. In DNA form, the CDR3 reads TGTGCCAGCAGCTTGGGAGGACGGAGCTCTGGAAACACCATATATTTT.

The rearrangement uses TRBV28 and TRBJ1-5; D unresolved. The V end lost 8 bases, the J end lost 4 bases, and 9 bases lay between the germline ends. Per germline, CDR1 MDHEN and CDR2 SYDVKM. This CDR3 contains 12 residues. This CDR3 reads CASYVLNQPQHF. CDR3 in DNA: TGTGCCAGCTACGTCCTTAATCAGCCCCAGCATTTT.

This clone was observed a single time. The rearrangement joins TRBV28 to TRBJ1-1; D not resolved. V lost 8 bases and J 1 base, leaving 14 bases between the germline ends. The length of the CDR3 is 14 residues. Germline assignment: CDR1 MDHEN and CDR2 SYDVKM. CDR3 protein: CASSKRQTNTEAFF. CDR3 coding DNA: TGTGCCAGCTCCAAGAGACAAACGAACACTGAAGCTTTCTTT.

In this sample, this clone turned up a few times. V gene TRBV25-1 combines with J gene TRBJ2-1; unclear D gene. With 1 base removed from V and 15 bases from J, the gap between germline ends came to 13 bases. The CDR3 totals 12 residues. Germline V gene data show CDR1 as MGHDK and CDR2 as SYGVNS. The CDR3 nucleotides read TGTGCCAGCAGTGAATCGTGGGGAAATCGGTTCTTC. Translation: CASSESWGNRFF.

The chain links TRBV19 to TRBJ2-1; 12 bases match TRBD2. The germline CDR1 and CDR2 sequences are LNHDA and SQIVND (reference sequence). This CDR3 region has 15 residues. V lost 10 bases to trimming and J lost 7 bases; unmatched junction nucleotides: 11. The CDR3 protein is CATLRTSGTLNEQFF. The CDR3 DNA follows: TGTGCCACCCTAAGGACTAGCGGGACCCTGAATGAGCAGTTCTTC.

This clone was found a few times. The chain combines TRBV7-3 with TRBJ2-2; D possibly corresponds to TRBD2 (6 bases). Per the germline V gene, CDR1 is SGHTA and CDR2 is FQGTGA. The CDR3 extends over 13 amino acids. Trimming pared 4 bases from V and 5 bases from J, leaving 8 bases between. The CDR3 is CASSWRGTGELFF. Here the CDR3 DNA reads TGTGCCAGCAGCTGGAGGGGAACCGGGGAGCTGTTTTTT.

The rearrangement uses TRBV10-3 and TRBJ2-5, with 7 nucleotides matching TRBD1. The CDR3 spans 13 residues. The V segment lost 8 bases and the J segment 3 bases; nucleotides outside the gene matches: 6. Germline CDR1 and CDR2: ENHRY and SYGVKD. Here the CDR3 DNA reads TGTGCCATCTCTCGTGGGACAGAAGAGACCCAGTACTTC. Translating gives CAISRGTEETQYF.

The rearrangement uses TRBV9 and TRBJ1-3; D ambiguous. The CDR3 is made up of 15 amino acids. With 4 bases removed from V and 0 bases from J, the gap between germline ends came to 11 bases. Germline lookup yields CDR1 SGDLS and CDR2 YYNGEE. The CDR3 reads CASSLRATSGNTIYF. The CDR3 DNA reads TGTGCCAGCAGCCTGCGGGCTACCTCTGGAAACACCATATATTTT. Variable domain in full (rest from reference TRBV9 and TRBJ1-3): DSGVTQTPKHLITATGQRVTLRCSPRSGDLSVYWYQQSLDQGLQFLIQYYNGEERAKGNILERFSAQQFPDLHSELNLSSLELGDSALYFCASSLRATSGNTIYFGEGSWLTVV.

In its sample, this clone was seen a few times. The chain couples TRBV15 to TRBJ2-4; D ambiguous. There are 14 residues in the CDR3. Trimming pared 0 bases from V and 3 bases from J, leaving 6 bases between. Germline CDR1 reads LNHNV; CDR2 reads YYDKDF (reference sequence). CDR3: CATSRDLGKNIQYF. In DNA, the CDR3 is TGTGCCACCAGCAGAGATCTGGGCAAAAACATTCAGTACTTC.

The genes are TRBV13 and TRBJ2-6; maybe TRBD1 (6 bases). The CDR3 loop spans 15 amino acids. Germline V CDR1 and CDR2: PRHDT, FYEKMQ (reference sequence). V shed 4 bases and J shed 2 bases, with 9 bases lying between them. DNA of the CDR3: TGTGCCAGCAGCTCGACAGGTACTGGGGCCAACGTCCTGACTTTC. It specifies CASSSTGTGANVLTF.

The chain joins TRBV5-1 to TRBJ2-1; 16 nucleotides match TRBD2. The CDR3 spans 18 residues. Trimming at V came to 4 bases and at J to 8 bases, leaving 12 bases not matched to a gene. Germline V gives CDR1 SGHRS, CDR2 YFSETQ. The CDR3 DNA is TGCGCCAGCAGCGTAGGGACTAGCGGGAGGGTGAGAGTCCATGAGCAGTTCTTC. Translation: CASSVGTSGRVRVHEQFF.

The chain combines TRBV9 with TRBJ1-1, with D perhaps matching TRBD1 (6 bases). CDR3 length: 14 amino acids. V shed 4 bases and J shed 5 bases, with 15 bases lying between them. Per the germline V gene, CDR1 is SGDLS and CDR2 is YYNGEE. The chain's CDR3 is CASSTYRDGTEAFF. In DNA form, the CDR3 reads TGTGCCAGCAGCACATACAGGGACGGGACTGAAGCTTTCTTT.

The chain is built from TRBV23-1 and TRBJ2-7; TRBD2 matches 7 bases. TRBV23-1 is an ORF, with its function uncertain. The CDR3 runs to 15 residues. With 0 bases clipped from V and 1 base from J, the junction kept 3 bases outside the gene matches. The CDR3 here is CASSQSGGTSYEQYF. The CDR3 nucleotides are TGCGCCAGCAGTCAATCCGGGGGGACTTCCTACGAGCAGTACTTC.

V usage is TRBV15 and J usage is TRBJ1-4; TRBD1 might be the D (5 bases). Germline V gene data show CDR1 as LNHNV and CDR2 as YYDKDF (reference sequence). With 0 bases removed from V and 11 bases from J, the gap between germline ends came to 13 bases. The CDR3 sequence is 14 residues long. For the CDR3, the DNA is TGTGCCACCAGCAGAGAAGACAGATTAGAGAAACTGTTTTTT. Translated, it gives CATSREDRLEKLFF.

This clone was seen only a few times. Other DNA sequences in the sample encode the same CDR3. The V and J genes are TRBV7-2 and TRBJ2-5; D ambiguous. Between the trimmed V and J ends, which lost 1 base and 1 base, there was a span of 10 bases. The germline gives CDR1 SGHTA, CDR2 FQGNSA. This CDR3 contains 15 residues. CDR3 protein: CASSLVRAVQETQYF. The CDR3 nucleotides read TGTGCCAGCAGCTTAGTCCGCGCGGTCCAAGAGACCCAGTACTTC.

This clone was recorded a few times. The CDR3: CASDRDPGYEQYF. CDR3 DNA: TGTGCCAGCGACAGGGACCCGGGCTACGAGCAGTACTTC. This chain connects TRBV7-9 to TRBJ2-7; 7 bases align to TRBD1. The CDR3 totals 13 residues. Trimming at V came to 8 bases and at J to 3 bases, leaving 7 bases not matched to a gene. In germline, CDR1 is SEHNR, CDR2 FQNEAQ (reference sequence). Full variable domain (outside the CDR3, taken from reference TRBV7-9 and TRBJ2-7): DTGVSQNPRHKITKRGQNVTFRCDPISEHNRLYWYRQTLGQGPEFLTYFQNEAQLEKSRLLSDRFSAERPKGSFSTLEIQRTEQGDSAMYLCASDRDPGYEQYFGPGTRLTVT.

This CDR3 is CASSAGGLETQYF. The CDR3 DNA follows: TGTGCCAGCAGCGCAGGGGGCTTGGAGACCCAGTACTTC. The chain combines TRBV7-3 with TRBJ2-5, with 8 bases lining up with TRBD1. Germline V gene sequence: CDR1 SGHTA, CDR2 FQGTGA. Trimming removed 5 bases from V and 5 bases from J; junction bases left unmatched: 4. The CDR3 extends over 13 amino acids.

The chain is built from TRBV16 and TRBJ1-5; D ambiguous. The germline V gene has CDR1 KGHSY and CDR2 FQNENV. V was trimmed by 0 bases and J by 7 bases, leaving 7 bases between them. This CDR3 contains 13 residues. This chain's CDR3 is CASSQSLVQPQHF. CDR3 DNA sequence: TGTGCCAGCAGCCAATCGCTGGTCCAGCCCCAGCATTTT. Complete variable domain (other parts from reference TRBV16 and TRBJ1-5): GEEVAQTPKHLVRGEGQKAKLYCAPIKGHSYVFWYQQVLKNEFKFLISFQNENVFDETGMPKERFSAKCLPNSPCSLEIQATKLEDSAVYFCASSQSLVQPQHFGDGTRLSIL.

The gene calls are TRBV25-1 and TRBJ2-5; 8 nucleotides match TRBD2. Germline trimming cut 5 bases from V and 2 bases from J; bases unmatched to any gene: 4. The CDR3 consists of 14 residues. Germline V lookup: CDR1 MGHDK, CDR2 SYGVNS. Written as DNA, the CDR3 is TGTGCCAGCAGTTCGGCTAGCGGGCAAGAGACCCAGTACTTC. Its translation is CASSSASGQETQYF.

This chain joins TRBV7-3 and TRBJ2-7; D unclear. The CDR3 runs to 15 residues. Trimming left V 6 bases short and J 0 bases short, with 15 bases between. Germline CDR1 and CDR2: SGHTA and FQGTGA. CDR3 DNA sequence: TGTGCCAGCAGTGTAAATCCGGGTAGCTCCTACGAGCAGTACTTC. Translation gives CASSVNPGSSYEQYF.

This clone has just a few counts. Other DNA sequences in this sample translate to the same CDR3. The V call is TRBV30, the J call TRBJ2-7; 10 nucleotides match TRBD1. This CDR3 comprises 13 residues. Germline CDR1 is GTSNPN and CDR2 is SVGIG (reference sequence). Trimming cost V 2 bases and J 7 bases; bases outside gene matches: 5. The CDR3 nucleotides are TGTGCCTGGAGTAGACAGGGGGCTCGGGAGCAGTACTTC. It yields the protein CAWSRQGAREQYF. Together with reference TRBV30 and TRBJ2-7, the CDR3 gives the full variable domain: SQTIHQWPATLVQPVGSPLSLECTVEGTSNPNLYWYRQAAGRGLQLLFYSVGIGQISSEVPQNLSASRPQDRQFILSSKKLLLSDSGFYLCAWSRQGAREQYFGPGTRLTVT.

This clone has more than one count but fewer than ten. The chain combines TRBV9 with TRBJ2-5, with unresolved D. The end of the DNA aligns better with TRBJ2-7, so the J call may be wrong. CDR3 length equals 13 residues. The germline CDR1 and CDR2 sequences are SGDLS and YYNGEE. CDR3 sequence reads: CASSPYGTLEQYF. In DNA, the CDR3 is TGTGCCAGCAGCCCTTACGGAACCCTCGAGCAGTACTTC.

The V and J genes are TRBV27 and TRBJ2-6; D possibly corresponds to TRBD1 (6 bases). The CDR3 length is 19 residues. Trimming removed 5 bases from V and 3 bases from J, with 23 bases in between. The germline V gene has CDR1 MNHEY and CDR2 SMNVEV (reference sequence). The CDR3: CASSASLRTVLDGANVLTF. The CDR3 coding sequence is TGTGCCAGCAGTGCCAGCCTTAGGACAGTTCTTGATGGGGCCAACGTCCTGACTTTC.

This chain connects TRBV5-5 to TRBJ2-3; no definite D call. V lost 3 bases to trimming and J lost 4 bases, with 9 bases between them. Germline loops: CDR1 SGHKS, CDR2 YYEKEE (reference sequence). The CDR3 contains 13 residues. In DNA, the CDR3 is TGTGCCAGCAGCTCGACGGCCCCAGATACGCAGTATTTT. Protein product: CASSSTAPDTQYF.

This chain joins TRBV2 and TRBJ2-1; D may be TRBD1 or TRBD2 (5 bases each). This CDR3 comprises 15 residues. V lost 4 bases and J lost 6, with 16 bases in between. Germline-derived CDR1 and CDR2 are SNHLY and FYNNEI. The CDR3 protein is CASSVTGVGGNEQFF. CDR3 nucleotides: TGTGCCAGCAGTGTTACAGGAGTCGGAGGCAATGAGCAGTTCTTC. Looking up the rest from reference TRBV2 and TRBJ2-1 gives the full variable domain: EPEVTQTPSHQVTQMGQEVILRCVPISNHLYFYWYRQILGQKVEFLVSFYNNEISEKSEIFDDQFSVERPDGSNFTLKIRSTKLEDSAMYFCASSVTGVGGNEQFFGPGTRLTVL.

The chain is built from TRBV18 and TRBJ2-7, with unresolved D. Trimming shortened V by 2 bases and J by 5 bases, and 16 bases separated the two germline ends. CDR3 length: 15 residues. The germline gives CDR1 KGHSH, CDR2 LQKENI. CDR3 protein: CASSPESGQSHEQYF. The CDR3 coding sequence is TGTGCCAGCTCACCAGAATCCGGGCAATCCCACGAGCAGTACTTC.

There are a few counts of this clone. The chain links TRBV30 to TRBJ2-5; TRBD1 matches 9 bases. The CDR3 length is 15 residues. Germline V gene sequence: CDR1 GTSNPN, CDR2 SVGIG (reference sequence). V lost 2 bases, J lost 5 bases, and 9 bases stayed unmatched. CDR3 region: CAWSHRDRVRETQYF. CDR3 sequence (DNA): TGTGCCTGGAGTCATCGGGACAGGGTGAGGGAGACCCAGTACTTC.